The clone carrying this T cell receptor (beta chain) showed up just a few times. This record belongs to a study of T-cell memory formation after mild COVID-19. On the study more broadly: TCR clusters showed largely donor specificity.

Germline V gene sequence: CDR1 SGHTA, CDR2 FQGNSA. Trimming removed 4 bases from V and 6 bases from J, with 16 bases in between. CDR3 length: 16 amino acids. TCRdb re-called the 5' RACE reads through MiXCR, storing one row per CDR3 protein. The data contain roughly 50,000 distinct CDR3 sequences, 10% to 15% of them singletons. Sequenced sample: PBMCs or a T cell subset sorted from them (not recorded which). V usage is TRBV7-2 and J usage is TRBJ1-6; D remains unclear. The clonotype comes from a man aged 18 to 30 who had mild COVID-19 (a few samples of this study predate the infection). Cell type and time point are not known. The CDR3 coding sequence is TGTGCCAGCAGCTACGCCGCGAGGGTTAGTAATTCACCCCTCCACTTT. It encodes CASSYAARVSNSPLHF.